This TCR beta chain was documented in a study of shared clonotypes between healthy human individuals. Broader study findings: Generally, naive subsets (rather than memory subsets) showed larger estimated richness. The study found lower generation probabilities in non-shared clonotypes than in those shared by all four donors.

With respect to this clone: Its specificity is not known.

Researchers ran the assay at a deep level. TCRdb's copy holds only in-frame clones and misses some; the assay was immunoSEQ multiplex PCR. The sample has about 2 million clones; 95% are singletons. Germline V gene data show CDR1 as MNHNS and CDR2 as SASEGT. This CDR3 has 14 amino acids. With V trimmed by 7 bases and J by 2 bases, 8 bases remained unmatched. Sequenced material: naive CD4+ T cells sorted from blood. Stated subset: CD45RA+ positively selected. This TCR came from a man younger than 30 in good health. The chain couples TRBV6-1 to TRBJ2-7, with TRBD1 matching over 7 bases. CDR3 amino acids: CASNPTGTAYEQYF. For the CDR3, the DNA is TGTGCCAGCAATCCGACTGGGACAGCCTACGAGCAGTACTTC.